Listed below are T cell receptor beta chains from one sample, sequenced in a study of siplizumab effects on memory and regulatory T cells. Repertoires were generated with immunoSEQ multiplex PCR, while TCRdb's copy carries only in-frame clones and drops some. The sample has tens of thousands of clones, about 90% seen once. The material sequenced was naive CD8+ T cells sorted from blood. The receptors stem from a human donor in good health. The conserved cysteine and the conserved F or W are not part of the CDR3 here. A D gene is named only where the DNA matches it firmly. Expanded clones get a size class; other rows say once, few or many, or leave the size out.

TRBV21-1	-	-	TRBJ1-5	ASSTKTIRNQPQH
TRBV10-3	-	TRBD1	TRBJ2-7	AISGGQSYEQY
TRBV19	-	TRBD1	TRBJ2-7	ASTPTPGQGAYEQY
TRBV14	-	-	TRBJ2-3	ASSAYFWGTQY
TRBV6-1	-	TRBD2	TRBJ2-5	ASSPTSGSGETQY
TRBV15	-	-	TRBJ1-1	ATSRDKGNTEAF
TRBV5-4	few	-	TRBJ1-1	ASRWWGQNTEAF
TRBV10-3	-	-	TRBJ2-7	AISESIGGGPYEQY
TRBV9	once	-	TRBJ2-3	ASSVGVTDTQY
TRBV7-3	-	-	TRBJ2-1	ASSLIRAENNEQF
TRBV6-6	-	-	TRBJ2-7	ASSFGNYEQY
TRBV19	-	-	TRBJ1-2	ASSIGLPVYGYT
TRBV30	-	-	TRBJ2-2	AWSARVAGELF
TRBV19	-	TRBD1	TRBJ1-5	ASDDRDSNQPQH
TRBV6-6	once	-	TRBJ2-2	ASISAGVTGELF
TRBV13	-	-	TRBJ2-3	ASSSRQANTDTQY